These 9 T cell receptor beta chains were sequenced from one sample in a study of blood T cell repertoires in COVID-19 (dated by TCRdb to the early 2020s). The library was made by the immunoSEQ multiplex PCR assay. Entries here come from immuneACCESS through TCRdb and include only in-frame sequences with V and J called. Some clones fail to appear in such tables; in the studies checked, an unresolved V gene covers under half of the shortfall, and the cause of the remainder is unknown. Here the sample has approximately 230,000 clones; 70% to 85% occur a single time. The ten largest clones add up to 4% to 4.5% of the sample. Material: peripheral blood. The receptors originated from a woman in her forties with active or convalescent COVID-19.

The chain employs TRBV12-3 or TRBV12-4 and TRBJ1-2; tentatively, D is TRBD1 (5 bases). The CDR3 loop spans 11 amino acids. Between the trimmed V and J ends, which lost 9 bases and 9 bases, there was a span of 14 bases. The CDR3 DNA is TGTGCCAGTGGTTTCGGGGGACGCTACACCTTC. Translating it yields CASGFGGRYTF.

This chain links TRBV30 with TRBJ1-2; D is perhaps TRBD1 (5 bases). CDR1 is GTSNPN, CDR2 SVGIG, per germline (reference sequence). This CDR3 has 13 amino acids. Trimming pared 2 bases from V and 2 bases from J, leaving 9 bases between. In DNA, the CDR3 is TGTGCCTGGAGTCCCAGGGAAAACTATGGCTACACCTTC. This translates into CAWSPRENYGYTF.

This clone was counted once. The CDR3 is CASSYRGANYGYTF. The CDR3 coding sequence is TGCGCCAGCAGTTACAGGGGGGCTAACTATGGCTACACCTTC. J is TRBJ1-2 and V is TRBV5-1; 8 nucleotides match TRBD1. V was clipped by 5 bases and J by 0 bases; unmatched bases: 3. Germline assignment: CDR1 SGHRS and CDR2 YFSETQ. The CDR3 covers 14 residues. The whole variable domain, remainder taken from reference TRBV5-1 and TRBJ1-2, is KAGVTQTPRYLIKTRGQQVTLSCSPISGHRSVSWYQQTPGQGLQFLFEYFSETQRNKGNFPGRFSGRQFSNSRSEMNVSTLELGDSALYLCASSYRGANYGYTFGSGTRLTVV.

The chain links TRBV5-1 to TRBJ2-5, with 16 bases aligning to TRBD2. This CDR3 contains 19 residues. After removal of 4 bases from V and 2 bases from J, the junction contained 11 bases not matched to a gene. The germline CDR1 and CDR2 sequences are SGHRS and YFSETQ. As DNA, the CDR3 is TGCGCCAGCAGCGTAACCGGGACTAGCGGGGGGGCCGCGCAAGAGACCCAGTACTTC. It yields the protein CASSVTGTSGGAAQETQYF.

This clone was detected only a few times. The gene calls are TRBV5-1 and TRBJ2-2; 7 bases map to TRBD1. Per the germline V gene, CDR1 is SGHRS and CDR2 is YFSETQ. J gave up 4 bases and V 7 bases, and 4 bases lay outside the gene matches. This CDR3 contains 13 residues. The CDR3 region has the DNA TGCGCCAGCTTGGGACAGTCCACCGGGGAGCTGTTTTTT. It codes for CASLGQSTGELFF.

V is TRBV7-3 and J is TRBJ1-6; unclear D gene. Germline CDR1 is SGHTA and CDR2 is FQGTGA. Trimming took 5 bases from V and 10 from J, leaving 12 bases between them. This CDR3 comprises 13 residues. The CDR3: CASSVGEGSPLHF. CDR3 coding DNA: TGTGCCAGCAGCGTCGGGGAAGGGTCACCCCTCCACTTT.

The chain employs TRBV10-3 and TRBJ1-4, with TRBD1 matching over 8 bases. The CDR3 is made up of 14 amino acids. The ends lost 10 bases at V and 8 bases at J; junction bases unmatched: 12. CDR1 and CDR2 from the germline V gene are ENHRY and SYGVKD. The CDR3, as DNA: TGTGCCACCAGAAACCGGACAGGGACCGAAAAACTGTTTTTT. This translates into CATRNRTGTEKLFF.

The genes are TRBV19 and TRBJ1-2; possibly TRBD1 for D (5 bases). This CDR3 is 13 amino acids long. CDR1 LNHDA and CDR2 SQIVND come from the germline V gene (reference sequence). V was trimmed by 4 bases and J by 4 bases, leaving 10 bases between them. DNA for the CDR3: TGTGCCAGTAGTAGGCAGGGATCCTATGGCTACACCTTC. It codes for CASSRQGSYGYTF.

The V call is TRBV11-2, the J call TRBJ2-1, with 7 bases that match TRBD2. The CDR3 length is 16 residues. In germline, CDR1 is SGHAT, CDR2 FQNNGV. The V gene end was trimmed by 3 bases and the J gene end by 7 bases; junction bases not matched to a gene: 12. The chain's CDR3 is CASSFFIGEGGNEQFF. CDR3 DNA: TGTGCCAGCAGCTTCTTCATCGGGGAGGGTGGGAATGAGCAGTTCTTC. The full variable domain, its missing parts supplied by reference TRBV11-2 and TRBJ2-1, is EAGVAQSPRYKIIEKRQSVAFWCNPISGHATLYWYQQILGQGPKLLIQFQNNGVVDDSQLPKDRFSAERLKGVDSTLKIQPAKLEDSAVYLCASSFFIGEGGNEQFFGPGTRLTVL.